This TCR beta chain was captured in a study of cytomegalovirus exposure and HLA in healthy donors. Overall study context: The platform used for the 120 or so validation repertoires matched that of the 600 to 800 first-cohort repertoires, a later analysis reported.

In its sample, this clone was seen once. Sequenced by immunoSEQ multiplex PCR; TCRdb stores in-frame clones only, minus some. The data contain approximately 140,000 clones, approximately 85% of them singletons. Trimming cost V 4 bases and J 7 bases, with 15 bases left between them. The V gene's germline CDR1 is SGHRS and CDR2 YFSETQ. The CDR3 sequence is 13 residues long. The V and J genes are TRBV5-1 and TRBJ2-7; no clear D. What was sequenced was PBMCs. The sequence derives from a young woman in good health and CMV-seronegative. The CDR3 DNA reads TGCGCCAGCAGCGCCGCCGTGGCTTCGGAGCAGTACTTC. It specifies CASSAAVASEQYF.